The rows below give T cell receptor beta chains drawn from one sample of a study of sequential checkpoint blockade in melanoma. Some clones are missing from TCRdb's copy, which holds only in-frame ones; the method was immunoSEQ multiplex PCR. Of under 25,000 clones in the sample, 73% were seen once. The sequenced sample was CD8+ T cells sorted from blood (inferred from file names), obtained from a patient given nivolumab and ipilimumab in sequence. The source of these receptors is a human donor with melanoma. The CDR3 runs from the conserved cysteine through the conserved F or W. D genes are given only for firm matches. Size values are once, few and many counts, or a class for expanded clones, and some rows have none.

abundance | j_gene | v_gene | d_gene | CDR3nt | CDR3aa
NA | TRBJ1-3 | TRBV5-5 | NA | TGTGCCAGCAGCTTAGACATTAGCTCTGGAAACACCATATATTTT | CASSLDISSGNTIYF
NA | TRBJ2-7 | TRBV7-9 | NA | TGTGCCAGCAGCCCCTCCGGAAACAGGAACGAGCAGTACTTC | CASSPSGNRNEQYF
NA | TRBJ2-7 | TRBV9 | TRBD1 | TGTGCCAGCAGCGCTCCCGGGACAGGGGGCTTCTACGAGCAGTACTTC | CASSAPGTGGFYEQYF
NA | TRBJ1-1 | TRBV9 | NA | TGTGCCAGCAGCGAAACAGGGTCGGGTGAAGCTTTCTTT | CASSETGSGEAFF
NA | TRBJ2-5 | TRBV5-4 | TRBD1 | TGTGCCAGCAGCCATGGTGGACAGGGGAGGGAAGAGACCCAGTACTTC | CASSHGGQGREETQYF
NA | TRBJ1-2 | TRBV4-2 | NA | TGTGCCAGCAGCCAAGCCGCCAGGGATGGCTACACCTTC | CASSQAARDGYTF
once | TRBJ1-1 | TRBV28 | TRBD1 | TGTGCCAGCAGTGAAAGGGACAGGGGGCGCGAAACTGAAGCTTTCTTT | CASSERDRGRETEAFF
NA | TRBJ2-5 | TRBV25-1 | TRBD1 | TGTGCCAGCAGTGAGCCGACAGGGCGAGAGACCCAGTACTTC | CASSEPTGRETQYF
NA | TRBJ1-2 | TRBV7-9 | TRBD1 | TGTGCCAGCAGCCCAACGGACAGGTATTATGGCTACACCTTC | CASSPTDRYYGYTF
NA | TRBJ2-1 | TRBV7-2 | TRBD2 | TGTGCCAGCAGGCTAGCGGATGGTTTCTACAATGAGCAGTTCTTC | CASRLADGFYNEQFF
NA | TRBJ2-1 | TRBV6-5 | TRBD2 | TGTGCCAGCAGTTACGCTAGTAGCGGGGTTTACAATGAGCAGTTCTTC | CASSYASSGVYNEQFF
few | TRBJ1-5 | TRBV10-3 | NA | TGTGCCAGCAGCGTAAATAGGGGGAATCAGCCCCAGCATTTT | CASSVNRGNQPQHF
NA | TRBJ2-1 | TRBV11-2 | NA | TGTGCCAGCAGCCCCGGGAAGGGTCCCGCTTCCAATGAGCAGTTCTTC | CASSPGKGPASNEQFF
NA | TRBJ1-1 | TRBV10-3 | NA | TGTGCCATCGGGGGAGGGGGGAACACTGAAGCTTTCTTT | CAIGGGGNTEAFF
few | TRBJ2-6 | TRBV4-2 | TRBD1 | TGTGCCAGCAGCCACCGGGACAGGGGCTCTGGGGCCAACGTCCTGACTTTC | CASSHRDRGSGANVLTF
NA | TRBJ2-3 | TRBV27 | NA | TGTGCCAGCAGTACTGGGTGGGGCGGAGATACGCAGTATTTT | CASSTGWGGDTQYF
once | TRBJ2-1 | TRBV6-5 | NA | TGTGCCAGCAGCGGACACGACAATGAGCAGTTCTTC | CASSGHDNEQFF
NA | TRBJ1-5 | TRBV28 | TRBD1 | TGTGCCAGCACGCGTGCAGACAGGGTCTATCAGCCCCAGCATTTT | CASTRADRVYQPQHF
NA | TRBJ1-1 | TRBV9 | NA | TGTGCCAGCAGCGCCCCCCCTTCTGAAGCTTTCTTT | CASSAPPSEAFF
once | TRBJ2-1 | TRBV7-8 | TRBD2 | TGTGCCAGCAGCTTAAGGGAAACCGGGACTAGATTTAACAATGAGCAGTTCTTC | CASSLRETGTRFNNEQFF
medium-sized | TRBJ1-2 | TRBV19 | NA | TGTGCCAGTAGTTTCCACCGTGGAGCCTACACCTTC | CASSFHRGAYTF
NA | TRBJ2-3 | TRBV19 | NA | TGTGCCAGTAGTGGTACTAGCACAGATACGCAGTATTTT | CASSGTSTDTQYF
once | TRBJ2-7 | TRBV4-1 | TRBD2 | TGCGCCAGCAGCCAAGGGCCGGGGGGGGACCACTACGAGCAGTACTTC | CASSQGPGGDHYEQYF
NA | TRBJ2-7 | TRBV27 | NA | TGTGCCAGCAGTGGTGCGGGGGCCTTCTACTACGAGCAGTACTTC | CASSGAGAFYYEQYF
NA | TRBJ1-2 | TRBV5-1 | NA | TGCGCCAGCAGCTCGTCCGGGGAGGGGTGGAACTATGGCTACACCTTC | CASSSSGEGWNYGYTF
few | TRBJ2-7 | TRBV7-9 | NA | TGTGCCAGCAGCTCCACCACCAGTTCCTACGAGCAGTACTTC | CASSSTTSSYEQYF
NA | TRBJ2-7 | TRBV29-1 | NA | TGCAGCGTTGTCCCCAGCGGAGGCTCCTACGAGCAGTACTTC | CSVVPSGGSYEQYF
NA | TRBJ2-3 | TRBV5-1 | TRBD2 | TGCGCCAGCAGCTATGATACTAGCGGGGTCACAGATACGCAGTATTTT | CASSYDTSGVTDTQYF
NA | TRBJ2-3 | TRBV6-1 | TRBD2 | TGTGCCAGCAGTGAACTAGCGGGGGGGCCAGATACGCAGTATTTT | CASSELAGGPDTQYF
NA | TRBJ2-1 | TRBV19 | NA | TGTGCCAGTAGTATTAGACTAGTGGGCAATGAGCAGTTCTTC | CASSIRLVGNEQFF
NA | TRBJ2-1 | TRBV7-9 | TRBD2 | TGTGCCAGCAGCTCCCCACTAGCGGGTCCCTACAATGAGCAGTTCTTC | CASSSPLAGPYNEQFF
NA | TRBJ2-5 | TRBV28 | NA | TGTGCCAGCAGCCCACAGGGTTTGAGGGAGACCCAGTACTTC | CASSPQGLRETQYF
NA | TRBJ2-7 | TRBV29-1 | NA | TGCAGCGTTGTTGTATCCGGGACACTCACCTACGAGCAGTACTTC | CSVVVSGTLTYEQYF
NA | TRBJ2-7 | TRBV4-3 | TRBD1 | TGCGCCAGCAGCCAATCGGGACAGGGGGTCTACGAGCAGTACTTC | CASSQSGQGVYEQYF
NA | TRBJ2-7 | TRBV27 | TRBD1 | TGTGCCAGCAGTTCAGGGACAGGGTACGAGCAGTACTTC | CASSSGTGYEQYF
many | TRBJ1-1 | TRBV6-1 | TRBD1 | TGTGCCAGCAGTGAAAGGGTGGCAGGGGGAACTGAAGCTTTCTTT | CASSERVAGGTEAFF
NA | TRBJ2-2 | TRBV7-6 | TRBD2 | TGTGCCAGCAGCCCTCGACTAGCGGGAACCGGGGAGCTGTTTTTT | CASSPRLAGTGELFF
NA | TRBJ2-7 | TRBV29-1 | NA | TGCAGCGTTTTCACAGGGAATTCCTACGAGCAGTACTTC | CSVFTGNSYEQYF
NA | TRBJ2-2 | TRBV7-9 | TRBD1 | TGTGCCAGCAGTTCTCGGACAGGGGGGACCGGGGAGCTGTTTTTT | CASSSRTGGTGELFF
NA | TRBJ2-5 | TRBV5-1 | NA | TGCGCCAGCAGCCCCTGGCCCACGCAGGGGACCCAGTACTTC | CASSPWPTQGTQYF
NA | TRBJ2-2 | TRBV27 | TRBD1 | TGTGCCAGCAGTTCAGCTTTAGACAGGGTTGTAGCCGGGGAGCTGTTTTTT | CASSSALDRVVAGELFF
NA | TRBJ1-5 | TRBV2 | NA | TGTGCCAGCAGTGCAACAAAAGTGAATCAGCCCCAGCATTTT | CASSATKVNQPQHF
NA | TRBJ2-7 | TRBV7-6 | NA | TGTGCCAGCAGCTCAGGCGCGGGACAGACCTACGAGCAGTACTTC | CASSSGAGQTYEQYF
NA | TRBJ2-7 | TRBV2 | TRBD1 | TGTGCCAGCAGAGGACAGGGCAAGTCCTACGCGCAGTACTTC | CASRGQGKSYAQYF
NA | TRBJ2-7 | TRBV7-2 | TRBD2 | TGTGCCAGCAGCTCAGGGAGACTAGCGGGAGCGATTTACGAGCAGTACTTC | CASSSGRLAGAIYEQYF
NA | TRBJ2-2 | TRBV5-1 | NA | TGCGCCAGCAGCTTGATATCCACCGGGGAGCTGTTTTTT | CASSLISTGELFF
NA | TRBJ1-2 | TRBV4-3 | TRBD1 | TGCGCCAGCAGCCAAGAGAGTGGGCAGGGGGTCGGCTACACCTTC | CASSQESGQGVGYTF
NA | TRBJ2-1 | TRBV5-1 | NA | TGCGCCAGCAGCTTGGACCAGACCAAGGTGACAGGGACTTACAATGAGCAGTTCTTC | CASSLDQTKVTGTYNEQFF
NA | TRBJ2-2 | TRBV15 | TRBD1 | TGTGCCACCAGCGGACATCCGTGGACAGGGGCGAGGACCGGGGAGCTGTTTTTT | CATSGHPWTGARTGELFF
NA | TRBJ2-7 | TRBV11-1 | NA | TGTGCCAGCAGCTTATCTGGGGACACCTACTACGAGCAGTACTTC | CASSLSGDTYYEQYF
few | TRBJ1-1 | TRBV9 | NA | TGTGCCAGCAGCGCTGGGGGGAAGACTGAAGCTTTCTTT | CASSAGGKTEAFF
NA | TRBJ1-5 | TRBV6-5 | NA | TGTGCCAGCAGTGTAGGGGGTGGCAATCAGCCCCAGCATTTT | CASSVGGGNQPQHF
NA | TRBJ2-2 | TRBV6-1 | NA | TGTGCCAGCAGTGACAGGGGGGAGAACACCGGGGAGCTGTTTTTT | CASSDRGENTGELFF
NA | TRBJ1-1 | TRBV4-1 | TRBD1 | TGCGCCAGCAGCCCGACAGGGCTCACTGAAGCTTTCTTT | CASSPTGLTEAFF